The rows below give T cell receptor beta chains drawn from one sample of a study of T cell clones after liver transplantation. Assay used: immunoSEQ multiplex PCR; TCRdb lists only in-frame clones, some missing. The sample includes approximately 51,000 clones, approximately 71% of them seen just once. This specimen consisted of CD4+ T cells from blood, obtained around 4.5 years after liver transplant. Receptors were obtained from a human patient who received a liver transplant. Some T cells may trace back to the graft donor. The CDR3 runs from the conserved cysteine through the conserved F or W. The D gene is left open where the match is weak. Expanded clones are given a class, and other clones once, few, many or no size at all.

d_call: NA; v_call: TRBV5-1; cdr3_length: 15; clone_size: NA; j_call: TRBJ1-4; cdr3_aa: CASSLAGRVEEKLFF; cdr3_nt: TGCGCCAGCAGCTTGGCCGGCAGGGTGGAGGAAAAACTGTTTTTT
d_call: NA; v_call: TRBV13; cdr3_length: 16; clone_size: NA; j_call: TRBJ2-3; cdr3_aa: CASSLPLAFNTDTQYF; cdr3_nt: TGTGCCAGCAGCCTCCCTCTAGCCTTTAATACAGATACGCAGTATTTT
d_call: NA; v_call: TRBV28; cdr3_length: 16; clone_size: NA; j_call: TRBJ1-3; cdr3_aa: CASSWGRGISGNTIYF; cdr3_nt: TGTGCCAGCAGCTGGGGTAGGGGTATCTCTGGAAACACCATATATTTT
d_call: NA; v_call: TRBV2; cdr3_length: 14; clone_size: NA; j_call: TRBJ1-6; cdr3_aa: CASNQRGNNSPLHF; cdr3_nt: TGTGCCAGCAACCAACGGGGGAACAATTCACCCCTCCACTTT
d_call: NA; v_call: TRBV28; cdr3_length: 14; clone_size: NA; j_call: TRBJ1-5; cdr3_aa: CASSSNRRAKPQHF; cdr3_nt: TGTGCCAGCAGTTCGAACAGGAGGGCGAAGCCCCAGCATTTT
d_call: TRBD2; v_call: TRBV28; cdr3_length: 15; clone_size: NA; j_call: TRBJ2-7; cdr3_aa: CASSTTSGVGYEQYF; cdr3_nt: TGTGCCAGCAGTACCACTAGCGGGGTGGGCTACGAGCAGTACTTC
d_call: NA; v_call: TRBV5-1; cdr3_length: 14; clone_size: few; j_call: TRBJ1-2; cdr3_aa: CASSLVGGEGGYTF; cdr3_nt: TGCGCCAGCAGCTTGGTCGGAGGGGAAGGTGGCTACACCTTC
d_call: NA; v_call: TRBV6-4; cdr3_length: 14; clone_size: NA; j_call: TRBJ1-5; cdr3_aa: CASSPGGGGQPQHF; cdr3_nt: TGTGCCAGCAGCCCGGGGGGGGGCGGTCAGCCCCAGCATTTT
d_call: TRBD2; v_call: TRBV9; cdr3_length: 13; clone_size: NA; j_call: TRBJ2-5; cdr3_aa: CASSFSGEETQYF; cdr3_nt: TGTGCCAGCAGCTTTAGCGGGGAAGAGACCCAGTACTTC
d_call: NA; v_call: TRBV6-6; cdr3_length: 12; clone_size: few; j_call: TRBJ1-2; cdr3_aa: CASSYSKLGYTF; cdr3_nt: TGTGCCAGCAGTTATTCCAAGTTAGGCTACACCTTC
d_call: NA; v_call: TRBV9; cdr3_length: 17; clone_size: NA; j_call: TRBJ2-1; cdr3_aa: CASSVDAGSSSYNEQFF; cdr3_nt: TGTGCCAGCAGCGTAGATGCAGGATCGAGCTCCTACAATGAGCAGTTCTTC
d_call: NA; v_call: TRBV5-4; cdr3_length: 12; clone_size: NA; j_call: TRBJ1-4; cdr3_aa: CASSAGGEKLFF; cdr3_nt: TGTGCCAGCAGCGCGGGGGGCGAAAAACTGTTTTTT
d_call: TRBD1; v_call: TRBV30; cdr3_length: 13; clone_size: few; j_call: TRBJ2-7; cdr3_aa: CAWKGTGDYEQYF; cdr3_nt: TGTGCCTGGAAAGGGACAGGGGACTACGAGCAGTACTTC
d_call: TRBD1; v_call: TRBV19; cdr3_length: 13; clone_size: NA; j_call: TRBJ1-1; cdr3_aa: CASRGQGISEAFF; cdr3_nt: TGTGCCAGTAGAGGACAGGGGATATCTGAAGCTTTCTTT
d_call: NA; v_call: TRBV7-9; cdr3_length: 11; clone_size: NA; j_call: TRBJ1-5; cdr3_aa: CASGSGQPQHF; cdr3_nt: TGTGCCAGCGGTTCGGGGCAGCCCCAGCATTTT
d_call: NA; v_call: TRBV7-9; cdr3_length: 14; clone_size: NA; j_call: TRBJ1-1; cdr3_aa: CASSQIAMNTEAFF; cdr3_nt: TGTGCCAGCAGCCAAATTGCCATGAACACTGAAGCTTTCTTT
d_call: NA; v_call: TRBV6-1; cdr3_length: 16; clone_size: NA; j_call: TRBJ1-4; cdr3_aa: CASSEPKSATNEKLFF; cdr3_nt: TGTGCCAGCAGTGAACCTAAGAGTGCAACTAATGAAAAACTGTTTTTT
d_call: NA; v_call: TRBV30; cdr3_length: 10; clone_size: NA; j_call: TRBJ2-5; cdr3_aa: CAWKGETQYF; cdr3_nt: TGTGCCTGGAAGGGGGAGACCCAGTACTTC
d_call: NA; v_call: TRBV29-1; cdr3_length: 14; clone_size: NA; j_call: TRBJ1-5; cdr3_aa: CSVEEGGNGQPQHF; cdr3_nt: TGCAGCGTTGAAGAAGGGGGGAACGGACAGCCCCAGCATTTT
d_call: NA; v_call: TRBV5-6; cdr3_length: 13; clone_size: once; j_call: TRBJ1-1; cdr3_aa: CASSLSWATEAFF; cdr3_nt: TGTGCCAGCAGCTTGAGCTGGGCCACTGAAGCTTTCTTT
d_call: NA; v_call: TRBV11-2; cdr3_length: 15; clone_size: NA; j_call: TRBJ1-1; cdr3_aa: CASSFRGTLNTEAFF; cdr3_nt: TGTGCCAGCAGCTTCCGGGGGACGCTGAACACTGAAGCTTTCTTT
d_call: TRBD2; v_call: TRBV11-3; cdr3_length: 14; clone_size: NA; j_call: TRBJ2-3; cdr3_aa: CASSPGGAGDTQYF; cdr3_nt: TGTGCCAGCAGCCCCGGGGGGGCAGGCGATACGCAGTATTTT
d_call: NA; v_call: TRBV28; cdr3_length: 14; clone_size: NA; j_call: TRBJ1-2; cdr3_aa: CASSPTSGGRGYTF; cdr3_nt: TGTGCCAGCAGCCCAACGTCGGGCGGACGCGGCTACACCTTC
d_call: NA; v_call: TRBV28; cdr3_length: 14; clone_size: NA; j_call: TRBJ2-1; cdr3_aa: CATEGGSGDNEQFF; cdr3_nt: TGTGCCACGGAGGGGGGGAGCGGGGACAATGAGCAGTTCTTC
d_call: NA; v_call: TRBV10-3; cdr3_length: 13; clone_size: once; j_call: TRBJ2-1; cdr3_aa: CAISSAMSNEQFF; cdr3_nt: TGTGCCATCAGTTCAGCTATGTCGAATGAGCAGTTCTTC
d_call: NA; v_call: TRBV7-7; cdr3_length: 13; clone_size: NA; j_call: TRBJ2-2; cdr3_aa: CASSIQGTGELFF; cdr3_nt: TGTGCCAGCAGCATCCAGGGAACCGGGGAGCTGTTTTTT
d_call: NA; v_call: TRBV4-1; cdr3_length: 17; clone_size: NA; j_call: TRBJ1-6; cdr3_aa: CASSQSFASQGNSPLHF; cdr3_nt: TGCGCCAGCAGCCAATCATTCGCCAGCCAAGGGAATTCACCCCTCCACTTT
d_call: NA; v_call: TRBV2; cdr3_length: 14; clone_size: once; j_call: TRBJ2-2; cdr3_aa: CASSGYRATGELFF; cdr3_nt: TGTGCCAGCAGTGGATACAGGGCGACCGGGGAGCTGTTTTTT
d_call: NA; v_call: TRBV30; cdr3_length: 12; clone_size: NA; j_call: TRBJ1-3; cdr3_aa: CAWSQRENTIYF; cdr3_nt: TGTGCCTGGAGTCAAAGGGAGAACACCATATATTTT
d_call: TRBD1; v_call: TRBV10-3; cdr3_length: 14; clone_size: NA; j_call: TRBJ2-7; cdr3_aa: CAIGQRPGQYEQYF; cdr3_nt: TGTGCCATCGGGCAACGACCGGGACAGTACGAGCAGTACTTC
d_call: NA; v_call: TRBV29-1; cdr3_length: 12; clone_size: NA; j_call: TRBJ1-1; cdr3_aa: CSHYPGVGEAFF; cdr3_nt: TGCAGCCATTACCCAGGGGTCGGTGAAGCTTTCTTT
d_call: NA; v_call: TRBV27; cdr3_length: 15; clone_size: NA; j_call: TRBJ2-7; cdr3_aa: CASRPPGAAGYEQYF; cdr3_nt: TGTGCCAGCAGGCCCCCGGGGGCGGCTGGCTACGAGCAGTACTTC
d_call: NA; v_call: TRBV9; cdr3_length: 15; clone_size: NA; j_call: TRBJ1-1; cdr3_aa: CASSVRGHLNTEAFF; cdr3_nt: TGTGCCAGCAGCGTAAGAGGACACTTGAACACTGAAGCTTTCTTT
d_call: NA; v_call: TRBV6-1; cdr3_length: 14; clone_size: few; j_call: TRBJ2-1; cdr3_aa: CASSGSQSYNEQFF; cdr3_nt: TGTGCCAGCAGTGGGTCCCAGAGCTACAATGAGCAGTTCTTC
d_call: TRBD1; v_call: TRBV10-3; cdr3_length: 16; clone_size: NA; j_call: TRBJ2-7; cdr3_aa: CAISELHGTGGYEQYF; cdr3_nt: TGTGCCATCAGTGAGTTACACGGGACAGGGGGGTACGAGCAGTACTTC
d_call: TRBD1; v_call: TRBV6-6; cdr3_length: 16; clone_size: NA; j_call: TRBJ1-5; cdr3_aa: CASKKSGTGSNQPQHF; cdr3_nt: TGTGCCAGCAAAAAATCCGGGACAGGGTCCAATCAGCCCCAGCATTTT
d_call: NA; v_call: TRBV11-2; cdr3_length: 14; clone_size: NA; j_call: TRBJ2-5; cdr3_aa: CASSLDLQQETQYF; cdr3_nt: TGTGCCAGCAGCTTAGATCTTCAACAAGAGACCCAGTACTTC
d_call: TRBD2; v_call: TRBV7-2; cdr3_length: 16; clone_size: NA; j_call: TRBJ2-3; cdr3_aa: CASSLVAGGSTDTQYF; cdr3_nt: TGTGCCAGCAGCTTAGTAGCGGGGGGGAGCACAGATACGCAGTATTTT
d_call: NA; v_call: TRBV11-3; cdr3_length: 13; clone_size: once; j_call: TRBJ2-5; cdr3_aa: CASSFDGGKAQYF; cdr3_nt: TGTGCCAGCAGCTTCGACGGTGGAAAGGCCCAGTACTTC
d_call: TRBD1; v_call: TRBV5-4; cdr3_length: 14; clone_size: NA; j_call: TRBJ2-7; cdr3_aa: CASSPGQGNYEQYF; cdr3_nt: TGTGCCAGCAGCCCAGGACAGGGAAACTACGAGCAGTACTTC
d_call: NA; v_call: TRBV5-1; cdr3_length: 15; clone_size: NA; j_call: TRBJ1-1; cdr3_aa: CASSLESGLNTEAFF; cdr3_nt: TGCGCCAGCAGCTTGGAATCGGGCTTGAACACTGAAGCTTTCTTT
d_call: NA; v_call: TRBV28; cdr3_length: 14; clone_size: NA; j_call: TRBJ1-2; cdr3_aa: CASSLSPRSNGYTF; cdr3_nt: TGTGCCAGCAGTTTATCCCCTCGTTCGAATGGCTACACCTTC
d_call: TRBD1; v_call: TRBV30; cdr3_length: 14; clone_size: many; j_call: TRBJ1-6; cdr3_aa: CAWNLRDRVSPLHF; cdr3_nt: TGTGCCTGGAACCTCCGGGACAGGGTTTCACCCCTCCACTTT
d_call: NA; v_call: TRBV28; cdr3_length: 14; clone_size: few; j_call: TRBJ1-6; cdr3_aa: CASIEGGAGSPLHF; cdr3_nt: TGTGCCAGCATCGAAGGGGGGGCAGGTTCACCCCTCCACTTT
d_call: TRBD1; v_call: TRBV2; cdr3_length: 15; clone_size: NA; j_call: TRBJ1-4; cdr3_aa: CASSELGQGSGKLFF; cdr3_nt: TGTGCCAGCAGTGAACTTGGACAGGGGTCGGGAAAACTGTTTTTT
d_call: TRBD1; v_call: TRBV6-1; cdr3_length: 13; clone_size: NA; j_call: TRBJ1-6; cdr3_aa: CASTGQGRSPLHF; cdr3_nt: TGTGCCAGCACGGGACAGGGTAGGTCACCCCTCCACTTT
d_call: NA; v_call: TRBV5-6; cdr3_length: 15; clone_size: NA; j_call: TRBJ2-3; cdr3_aa: CASSLGGSDSDTQYF; cdr3_nt: TGTGCCAGCAGCTTAGGGGGATCAGATTCGGATACGCAGTATTTT
d_call: TRBD1; v_call: TRBV10-3; cdr3_length: 12; clone_size: NA; j_call: TRBJ1-1; cdr3_aa: CAISGGQSEAFF; cdr3_nt: TGTGCCATCAGTGGGGGACAGAGCGAAGCTTTCTTT
d_call: NA; v_call: TRBV5-1; cdr3_length: 15; clone_size: NA; j_call: TRBJ1-3; cdr3_aa: CASSGDARSGNTIYF; cdr3_nt: TGCGCCAGCAGCGGAGACGCTCGCTCTGGAAACACCATATATTTT
d_call: NA; v_call: TRBV2; cdr3_length: 15; clone_size: NA; j_call: TRBJ1-5; cdr3_aa: CASSVSRDSNQPQHF; cdr3_nt: TGTGCCAGCAGTGTAAGCAGGGATAGCAATCAGCCCCAGCATTTT
d_call: TRBD1; v_call: TRBV2; cdr3_length: 15; clone_size: NA; j_call: TRBJ2-7; cdr3_aa: CASTPAGGRKYEQYF; cdr3_nt: TGTGCCAGCACGCCTGCAGGGGGACGGAAATACGAGCAGTACTTC
d_call: TRBD2; v_call: TRBV4-2; cdr3_length: 16; clone_size: NA; j_call: TRBJ2-7; cdr3_aa: CASSQDRGGKRYEQYF; cdr3_nt: TGTGCCAGCAGCCAAGATCGGGGGGGAAAACGCTACGAGCAGTACTTC
d_call: NA; v_call: TRBV9; cdr3_length: 13; clone_size: once; j_call: TRBJ1-2; cdr3_aa: CASSVDGGTGYTF; cdr3_nt: TGTGCCAGCAGCGTAGACGGAGGTACCGGCTACACCTTC